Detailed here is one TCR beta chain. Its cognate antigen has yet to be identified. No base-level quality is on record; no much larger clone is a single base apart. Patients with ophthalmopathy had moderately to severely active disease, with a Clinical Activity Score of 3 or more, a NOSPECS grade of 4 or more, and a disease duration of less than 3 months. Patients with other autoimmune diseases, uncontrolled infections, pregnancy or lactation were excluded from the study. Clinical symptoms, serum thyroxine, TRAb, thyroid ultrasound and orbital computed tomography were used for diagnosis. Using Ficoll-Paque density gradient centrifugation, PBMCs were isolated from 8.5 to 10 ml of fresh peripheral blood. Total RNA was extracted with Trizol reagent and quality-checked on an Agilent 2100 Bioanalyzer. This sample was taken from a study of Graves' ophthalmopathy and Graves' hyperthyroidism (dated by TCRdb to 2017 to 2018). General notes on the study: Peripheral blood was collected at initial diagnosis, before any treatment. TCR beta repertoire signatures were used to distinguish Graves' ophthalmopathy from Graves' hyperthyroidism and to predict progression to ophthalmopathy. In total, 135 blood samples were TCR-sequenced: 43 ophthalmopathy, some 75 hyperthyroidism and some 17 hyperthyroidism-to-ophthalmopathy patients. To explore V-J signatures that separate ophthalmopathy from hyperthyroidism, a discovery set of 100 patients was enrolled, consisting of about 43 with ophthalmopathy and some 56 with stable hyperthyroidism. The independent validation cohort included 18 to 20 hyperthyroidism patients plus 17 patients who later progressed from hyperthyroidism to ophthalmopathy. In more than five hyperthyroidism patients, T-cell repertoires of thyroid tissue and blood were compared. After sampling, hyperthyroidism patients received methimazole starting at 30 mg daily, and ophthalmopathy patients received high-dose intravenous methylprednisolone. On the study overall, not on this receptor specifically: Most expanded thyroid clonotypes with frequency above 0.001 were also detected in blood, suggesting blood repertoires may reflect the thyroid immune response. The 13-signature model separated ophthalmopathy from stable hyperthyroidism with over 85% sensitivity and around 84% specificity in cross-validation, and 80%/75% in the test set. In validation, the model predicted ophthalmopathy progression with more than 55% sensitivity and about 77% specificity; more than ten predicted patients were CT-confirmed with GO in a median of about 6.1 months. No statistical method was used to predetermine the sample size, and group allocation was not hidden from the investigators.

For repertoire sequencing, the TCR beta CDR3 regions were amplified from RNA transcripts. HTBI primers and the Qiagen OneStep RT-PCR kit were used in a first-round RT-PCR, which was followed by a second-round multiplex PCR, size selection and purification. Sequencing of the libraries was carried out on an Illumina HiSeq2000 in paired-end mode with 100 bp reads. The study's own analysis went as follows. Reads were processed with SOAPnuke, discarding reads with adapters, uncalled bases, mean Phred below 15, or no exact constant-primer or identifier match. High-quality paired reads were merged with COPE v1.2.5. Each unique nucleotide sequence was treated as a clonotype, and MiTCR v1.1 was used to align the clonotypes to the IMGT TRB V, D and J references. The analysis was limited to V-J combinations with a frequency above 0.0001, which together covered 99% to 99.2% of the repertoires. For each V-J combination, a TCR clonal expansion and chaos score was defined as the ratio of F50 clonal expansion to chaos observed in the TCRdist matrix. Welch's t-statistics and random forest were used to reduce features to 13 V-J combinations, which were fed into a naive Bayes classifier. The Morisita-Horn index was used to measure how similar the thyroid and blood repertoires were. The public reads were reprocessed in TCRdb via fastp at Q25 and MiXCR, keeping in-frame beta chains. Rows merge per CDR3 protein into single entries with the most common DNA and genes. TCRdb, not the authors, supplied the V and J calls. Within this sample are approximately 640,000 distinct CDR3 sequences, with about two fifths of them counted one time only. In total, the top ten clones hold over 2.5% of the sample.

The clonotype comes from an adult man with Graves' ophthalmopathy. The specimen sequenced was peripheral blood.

The bases are TGTGCCAGCAGCGACCCGGAGGAAAAACTGTTTTTT. Its coded protein is CASSDPEEKLFF. The rearranged segments are TRBV7-9 and TRBJ1-4; too little of a D gene remains to name it. The V end loses 5 bases and the J end loses 8 bases, and a stretch of 9 bases separates them. The CDR3 spans 12 residues, from the cysteine through the phenylalanine. Only CDR3 DNA remains: 36 bases, in frame from the first base. CDR1 SEHNR and CDR2 FQNEAQ were looked up in the germline V gene (reference sequence).